This is a list of T cell receptor beta chains from one sample in a study of cytomegalovirus exposure and HLA in healthy donors. Method: immunoSEQ multiplex PCR; TCRdb's copy keeps in-frame clones and lacks some. Here the sample spans under 150,000 clones, 65% to 85% being singletons. The sequenced sample was PBMCs. All receptors come from a boy aged 10-17 years in good health and CMV-seronegative. Each CDR3 is given with its conserved first and last residue. The order of the fields is D gene, V gene, clone size, J gene, CDR3 protein, CDR3 DNA. A D gene is named only where the DNA matches it firmly. The size entry is marked missing in some rows and otherwise reads once, few, many or a size class.

d_gene: TRBD1
v_gene: TRBV19
abundance: NA
j_gene: TRBJ1-5
CDR3aa: CASSNGQGQYSNQPQHF
CDR3nt: TGTGCCAGTAGTAACGGACAGGGTCAATATAGCAATCAGCCCCAGCATTTT

d_gene: NA
v_gene: TRBV5-1
abundance: NA
j_gene: TRBJ1-2
CDR3aa: CASSSDWRGGYTF
CDR3nt: TGCGCCAGCAGCTCGGACTGGAGGGGAGGCTACACCTTC

d_gene: TRBD1
v_gene: TRBV7-2
abundance: NA
j_gene: TRBJ2-7
CDR3aa: CASSLEGQGTNEQYF
CDR3nt: TGTGCCAGCAGCTTAGAGGGACAGGGTACAAATGAGCAGTACTTC

d_gene: TRBD1
v_gene: TRBV10-3
abundance: NA
j_gene: TRBJ1-4
CDR3aa: CAISEGNRGTNEKLFF
CDR3nt: TGTGCCATCAGTGAGGGTAACAGGGGCACTAATGAAAAACTGTTTTTT

d_gene: NA
v_gene: TRBV4-3
abundance: NA
j_gene: TRBJ2-1
CDR3aa: CASSQDNSGLQFF
CDR3nt: TGCGCCAGCAGCCAAGATAATTCGGGATTGCAGTTCTTC

d_gene: TRBD1
v_gene: TRBV4-3
abundance: NA
j_gene: TRBJ2-5
CDR3aa: CASSHETGGAETQYF
CDR3nt: TGCGCCAGCAGCCACGAAACAGGGGGCGCCGAGACCCAGTACTTC

d_gene: TRBD2
v_gene: TRBV4-1
abundance: NA
j_gene: TRBJ2-7
CDR3aa: CASSQSSTSGPYEQYF
CDR3nt: TGCGCCAGCAGCCAATCCTCGACTAGCGGACCATACGAGCAGTACTTC

d_gene: NA
v_gene: TRBV5-1
abundance: NA
j_gene: TRBJ1-4
CDR3aa: CASSLRQGVGEKLFF
CDR3nt: TGCGCCAGCAGCTTAAGGCAGGGTGTGGGTGAAAAACTGTTTTTT

d_gene: TRBD1
v_gene: TRBV7-2
abundance: NA
j_gene: TRBJ1-1
CDR3aa: CASSSQTGVNTEAFF
CDR3nt: TGTGCCAGCAGCTCCCAGACAGGGGTGAACACTGAAGCTTTCTTT

d_gene: NA
v_gene: TRBV7-2
abundance: NA
j_gene: TRBJ2-7
CDR3aa: CASSLAEAGTYEQYF
CDR3nt: TGTGCCAGCAGCTTAGCGGAAGCAGGGACCTACGAGCAGTACTTC

d_gene: TRBD2
v_gene: TRBV25-1
abundance: NA
j_gene: TRBJ2-2
CDR3aa: CASSEWGGGRSTGELFF
CDR3nt: TGTGCCAGCAGTGAATGGGGGGGCGGGAGGTCCACCGGGGAGCTGTTTTTT

d_gene: TRBD2
v_gene: TRBV7-9
abundance: few
j_gene: TRBJ2-1
CDR3aa: CASSPPGLASSNEQFF
CDR3nt: TGTGCCAGCAGCCCTCCGGGACTAGCTTCGTCCAATGAGCAGTTCTTC

d_gene: NA
v_gene: TRBV2
abundance: few
j_gene: TRBJ1-3
CDR3aa: CASSVSGNPGNTIYF
CDR3nt: TGTGCCAGCAGTGTGTCAGGGAACCCTGGAAACACCATATATTTT

d_gene: TRBD1
v_gene: TRBV6-5
abundance: NA
j_gene: TRBJ1-5
CDR3aa: CASRPDRGNQPQHF
CDR3nt: TGTGCCAGCAGGCCAGACAGGGGCAATCAGCCCCAGCATTTT

d_gene: NA
v_gene: TRBV6-4
abundance: NA
j_gene: TRBJ2-3
CDR3aa: CASSPDRADTQYF
CDR3nt: TGTGCCAGCAGTCCGGACAGAGCAGATACGCAGTATTTT

d_gene: NA
v_gene: TRBV7-9
abundance: NA
j_gene: TRBJ2-1
CDR3aa: CASSLAGGPTNEQFF
CDR3nt: TGTGCCAGCAGCTTAGCGGGAGGCCCCACTAATGAGCAGTTCTTC

d_gene: TRBD2
v_gene: TRBV4-3
abundance: NA
j_gene: TRBJ2-7
CDR3aa: CASSHLTSGGGEQYF
CDR3nt: TGCGCCAGCAGCCACTTGACTAGCGGGGGAGGGGAGCAGTACTTC

d_gene: TRBD1
v_gene: TRBV7-3
abundance: NA
j_gene: TRBJ1-1
CDR3aa: CASSSSTGGGTEAFF
CDR3nt: TGTGCCAGCAGCTCTTCGACAGGGGGGGGCACTGAAGCTTTCTTT

d_gene: TRBD2
v_gene: TRBV19
abundance: NA
j_gene: TRBJ2-5
CDR3aa: CASSTLSSGRAGETQYF
CDR3nt: TGTGCCAGTAGTACACTATCTAGCGGGAGGGCAGGGGAGACCCAGTACTTC

d_gene: NA
v_gene: TRBV2
abundance: NA
j_gene: TRBJ2-7
CDR3aa: CASKPTILGEQYF
CDR3nt: TGTGCCAGCAAGCCGACCATACTAGGCGAGCAGTACTTC

d_gene: NA
v_gene: TRBV2
abundance: once
j_gene: TRBJ1-2
CDR3aa: CASSVGSLGGYGYTF
CDR3nt: TGTGCCAGCAGTGTGGGTTCCCTGGGGGGTTATGGCTACACCTTC

d_gene: NA
v_gene: TRBV30
abundance: NA
j_gene: TRBJ2-1
CDR3aa: CAWSTHLDEQFF
CDR3nt: TGTGCCTGGAGTACCCACTTGGATGAGCAGTTCTTC

d_gene: NA
v_gene: TRBV6-5
abundance: NA
j_gene: TRBJ2-5
CDR3aa: CASSPRLGGETQYF
CDR3nt: TGTGCCAGCAGTCCCCGACTGGGGGGAGAGACCCAGTACTTC

d_gene: NA
v_gene: TRBV7-2
abundance: NA
j_gene: TRBJ2-7
CDR3aa: CASSLGGDISEQYF
CDR3nt: TGTGCCAGCAGCTTAGGGGGAGATATTTCCGAGCAGTACTTC

d_gene: TRBD2
v_gene: TRBV7-3
abundance: NA
j_gene: TRBJ2-2
CDR3aa: CASSSKGAGVTGELFF
CDR3nt: TGTGCCAGCAGCTCGAAAGGCGCGGGAGTAACCGGGGAGCTGTTTTTT

d_gene: NA
v_gene: TRBV7-3
abundance: few
j_gene: TRBJ2-1
CDR3aa: CASSPTQPGGEQFF
CDR3nt: TGTGCCAGCAGCCCTACCCAGCCTGGCGGTGAGCAGTTCTTC

d_gene: NA
v_gene: TRBV19
abundance: NA
j_gene: TRBJ2-7
CDR3aa: CASSSPDGTYEQYF
CDR3nt: TGTGCCAGTAGTTCCCCGGACGGGACCTACGAGCAGTACTTC

d_gene: NA
v_gene: TRBV21-1
abundance: NA
j_gene: TRBJ2-1
CDR3aa: CASSKGAPEGGNEQFF
CDR3nt: TGTGCCAGCAGCAAAGGGGCCCCGGAAGGGGGCAATGAGCAGTTCTTC

d_gene: NA
v_gene: TRBV19
abundance: NA
j_gene: TRBJ2-2
CDR3aa: CATTPRITGELFF
CDR3nt: TGTGCCACCACCCCCAGGATTACCGGGGAGCTGTTTTTT